The text below deals with one T cell receptor (beta chain). Germline trimming cut 2 bases from V and 7 bases from J; bases unmatched to any gene: 11. The CDR3 loop spans 16 amino acids. Germline lookup yields CDR1 MDHEN and CDR2 SYDVKM. This record belongs to a study of T cell changes during pregnancy in multiple sclerosis. Sequencing was performed with immunoSEQ multiplex PCR; in TCRdb, only in-frame clones are kept and a portion is missing. This table has around 88,000 clones, 90% to 95% appearing once. This TCR came from a female donor in good health, enrolled as a control in a pregnancy study. The sample in question was peripheral blood, obtained after pregnancy. The rearrangement joins TRBV28 to TRBJ1-5; TRBD1 matches at 7 bases. The CDR3 DNA reads as TGTGCCAGCAGTTTACGACAGGGTTCAATAGGCCAGCCCCAGCATTTT. Residues: CASSLRQGSIGQPQHF.